This entry is about one T cell receptor (beta chain). This record comes from a study of blood T cell repertoires in COVID-19. Study overall: Acute and convalescent COVID-19 samples came from the United States, Italy and Spain. Sources were T cells, B-cell-depleted T cells, or PBMCs; the material itself was cDNA or gDNA.

In the authors' workflow: Reference gene primer amplification gave nucleated cell count estimates. The protocol was immunoSEQ multiplex PCR, while the TCRdb copy is restricted to in-frame clones and leaves out a portion. Clone size and the V and J calls come from that table; the DNA yielded D and trimming. The sample includes 95,000 to 150,000 clones, approximately 82% seen only once; the top ten take 3.8%. The V gene end was trimmed by 5 bases and the J gene end by 8 bases; junction bases not matched to a gene: 11. The CDR3 covers 16 residues. Germline CDR1 SGHDN, CDR2 FVKESK. Source material: peripheral blood. The receptor's source is a woman aged 45-60 years with acute or convalescent COVID-19. The genes are TRBV14 and TRBJ2-3, with 12 positions matching TRBD2. The CDR3 reads CASSKILAGGLGTQYF. The CDR3 nucleotides read TGTGCCAGCAGCAAGATACTAGCGGGGGGTCTTGGTACGCAGTATTTT.